A single sample gave rise to the 20 T cell receptor beta chains below, sequenced in a study of CD8 T cells in Susac syndrome. The authors reverse transcribed roughly 0.5 to 1 ug RNA with random hexamers. TCRdb ran MiXCR on the immunoSEQ multiplex PCR reads and lists one entry per CDR3 protein. Of roughly 84,000 distinct CDR3 sequences in the sample, roughly 95% are singletons; the top ten hold more than 0.35%. Input material: CD8+ T cells from PBMCs. These receptors all come from a human donor with Susac syndrome.

The chain employs TRBV4-3 and TRBJ2-1; possibly TRBD1 for D (6 bases). Germline V CDR1 and CDR2: LGHNA, YSLEER. V gave up 0 bases and J gave up 0 bases, with 12 bases separating them. The CDR3 has 17 residues. This chain's CDR3 is CASSQDIGDNSYNEQFF. Written as DNA, the CDR3 is TGCGCCAGCAGCCAAGATATTGGGGACAACTCCTACAATGAGCAGTTCTTC.

This clonotype occurred once. The rearrangement joins TRBV29-1 to TRBJ2-3, with a weak D call TRBD1 (5 bases). Germline lookup yields CDR1 SQVTM and CDR2 ANQGSEA. Trimming removed 0 bases from V and 0 bases from J, with 13 bases in between. The CDR3 is 16 amino acids. The CDR3 coding sequence is TGCAGCGTTGAAGATCTTCGGGCAGGGAGCACAGATACGCAGTATTTT. This gives the protein CSVEDLRAGSTDTQYF.

V gene TRBV21-1 combines with J gene TRBJ2-6. TRBV21-1 is a pseudogene. The CDR3 runs to 16 residues. CDR3 residues: CASSVQILAGANVLTF. The CDR3 DNA reads as TGTGCCAGCAGCGTGCAAATTTTGGCTGGGGCCAACGTCCTGACTTTC.

The chain has TRBV4-3 and TRBJ2-5, with TRBD2 matching over 8 bases. The V segment lost 6 bases and the J segment 0 bases; nucleotides outside the gene matches: 18. The CDR3 is 19 amino acids. CDR1 and CDR2 from the germline V gene are LGHNA and YSLEER. The CDR3 protein is CASSPGGSGKEPNQETQYF. CDR3 in DNA: TGCGCCAGCAGTCCCGGGGGTAGCGGGAAGGAACCTAACCAAGAGACCCAGTACTTC.

The chain joins TRBV29-1 to TRBJ2-7; D is uncertain. The germline CDR1 and CDR2 sequences are SQVTM and ANQGSEA. The CDR3 contains 13 residues. Between the trimmed V and J ends, which lost 5 bases and 7 bases, there was a span of 18 bases. CDR3 amino acids: CSVRASPLGEQYV. The CDR3 DNA reads TGCAGCGTTAGGGCCAGCCCTTTGGGGGAGCAGTACGTC.

V is TRBV2 and J is TRBJ2-1; 8 positions agree with TRBD1. The CDR3 consists of 15 residues. V lost 5 bases and J lost 7; bases outside the gene matches: 10. Germline CDR1 is SNHLY and CDR2 is FYNNEI. Here the CDR3 reads CASSPPGGVKNEQFF. The CDR3 bases are TGTGCCAGCAGTCCGCCAGGGGGCGTTAAGAATGAGCAGTTCTTC.

The rearrangement uses TRBV20-1 and TRBJ2-1; D possibly corresponds to TRBD1 (5 bases). There are 11 residues in the CDR3. Trimming shortened V by 4 bases and J by 9 bases, and 10 bases separated the two germline ends. Germline values: CDR1 DFQATT, CDR2 SNEGSKA (reference sequence). CDR3 region: CSATPRGEQFF. Here the CDR3 DNA reads TGCAGTGCTACCCCTAGGGGTGAGCAGTTCTTC.

V gene TRBV7-9 combines with J gene TRBJ2-1; no definite D call. The V end was cut by 5 bases, the J end by 7 bases, with 24 bases between. The germline CDR1 and CDR2 sequences are SEHNR and FQNEAQ (reference sequence). The CDR3 contains 17 residues. CDR3 sequence (DNA): TGTGCCAGCAGCCCCCCAGGAGCGAGTCGACCTATTAATGAGCAGTTCTTC. Translating gives CASSPPGASRPINEQFF.

CDR3 loop: CASSYSIQRDGELFF. The CDR3 nucleotides read TGTGCCAGCAGTTACTCGATCCAGCGGGATGGGGAGCTGTTTTTT. The J gene is TRBJ2-2, the V gene TRBV6-2 or TRBV6-3; 7 positions agree with TRBD2. From germline, CDR1 is MNHEY and CDR2 SVGEGT. The CDR3 runs to 15 residues. With 0 bases clipped from V and 8 bases from J, the junction kept 6 bases outside the gene matches.

The chain joins TRBV28 to TRBJ1-5; a weak D match, TRBD1 (6 bases). Germline loops: CDR1 MDHEN, CDR2 SYDVKM. The CDR3 contains 13 residues. V lost 8 bases and J 2 bases, leaving 10 bases between the germline ends. The CDR3 reads CASWRGGNQPQHF. In nucleotides, the CDR3 is TGTGCCAGCTGGAGGGGGGGCAATCAGCCCCAGCATTTT.

V and J are TRBV7-8 and TRBJ1-2; tentatively, D is TRBD1 (5 bases). The ends were cut back, 4 bases at V and 2 bases at J, with 17 bases in the middle. CDR1 is SGHVS and CDR2 is FQNEAQ in the germline V gene. CDR3 length: 16 residues. CDR3 DNA sequence: TGTGCCAGCAGCTCCAGGCGGGGCATCCAAAACTATGGCTACACCTTC. Its translation is CASSSRRGIQNYGYTF.

This sequence joins TRBV28 and TRBJ2-3; possible D gene TRBD1, 6 bases. CDR3 length: 15 amino acids. Trimming pared 7 bases from V and 1 base from J, leaving 15 bases between. Germline V lookup: CDR1 MDHEN, CDR2 SYDVKM. CDR3: CASNLGGWGTDTQYF. Here the CDR3 DNA reads TGTGCCAGCAACCTAGGGGGATGGGGCACAGATACGCAGTATTTT.

This chain connects TRBV29-1 to TRBJ2-7; possibly TRBD2 for D (5 bases). CDR3 length equals 12 residues. Per the germline V gene, CDR1 is SQVTM and CDR2 is ANQGSEA. V was trimmed by 5 bases and J by 5 bases, leaving 13 bases between them. CDR3 sequence (DNA): TGCAGCGTTAAACTAGGCGTCGACGAGCAGTACTTC. Translation gives CSVKLGVDEQYF.

The rearrangement links TRBV5-6 to TRBJ1-2; TRBD1 is a possible D gene (6 bases). The CDR3 totals 16 residues. Germline loops: CDR1 SGHDT, CDR2 YYEEEE. Between the trimmed V and J ends, which lost 3 bases and 6 bases, there was a span of 21 bases. CDR3: CASSYVGVGGMDGYTF. The DNA of the CDR3 is TGTGCCAGCAGCTACGTCGGGGTAGGGGGGATGGATGGCTACACCTTC. Full variable domain (rest looked up from reference TRBV5-6 and TRBJ1-2): DAGVTQSPTHLIKTRGQQVTLRCSPKSGHDTVSWYQQALGQGPQFIFQYYEEEERQRGNFPDRFSGHQFPNYSSELNVNALLLGDSALYLCASSYVGVGGMDGYTFGSGTRLTVV.

The chain is built from TRBV9 and TRBJ2-5, with D uncertain. Germline CDR1 is SGDLS and CDR2 is YYNGEE. V was cut by 2 bases and J by 5 bases, with 7 bases left in between. There are 12 residues in the CDR3. The CDR3 nucleotides are TGTGCCAGCAGCGTCGAAGGGGAGACCCAGTACTTC. Translated, it gives CASSVEGETQYF.

Of note for this clonotype: Compared with germline, one end of the junction differs, possibly owing to a read error. The chain uses TRBV7-3 and TRBJ2-1; no reliable D call. Germline lookup yields CDR1 SGHTA and CDR2 FQGTGA. There are 12 residues in the CDR3. DNA of the CDR3: TGTGCCAGCAGCTTAGGCCCCGGCCGAATAGTCTTC. As protein: CASSLGPGRIVF.

The chain carries TRBV18 and TRBJ1-1; D is possibly TRBD1 (5 bases). CDR3 length equals 13 residues. Trimming stripped 5 bases from V and 8 bases from J, with 15 bases between. CDR1 KGHSH and CDR2 LQKENI come from the germline V gene. The CDR3 reads CASSTRRQNEAFF. The CDR3 DNA follows: TGTGCCAGCTCAACACGGCGACAGAACGAAGCTTTCTTT.

This rearrangement joins TRBV20-1 to TRBJ2-5; 8 bases fit TRBD2. The CDR3 has 13 amino acids. After removal of 0 bases from V and 3 bases from J, the junction contained 0 bases not matched to a gene. The germline gives CDR1 DFQATT, CDR2 SNEGSKA (reference sequence). As DNA, the CDR3 is TGCAGTGCTAGAGAACTAGCGGAAGAGACCCAGTACTTC. Amino acids: CSARELAEETQYF.

The chain recombines TRBV7-9 with TRBJ2-7, with 8 bases matching TRBD2. CDR1 and CDR2 from the germline V gene are SEHNR and FQNEAQ (reference sequence). There are 14 residues in the CDR3. V lost 5 bases and J lost 3; bases outside the gene matches: 6. The CDR3 is CASSHPREGYEQYF. The CDR3 region has the DNA TGTGCCAGCAGCCATCCCCGGGAGGGCTACGAGCAGTACTTC.

J is TRBJ2-1 and V is TRBV24-1; D unresolved. Trimming took off 0 bases at V and 8 bases at J, with 7 bases between the two ends. CDR1 is KGHDR, CDR2 SFDVKD, per germline. There are 13 residues in the CDR3. The CDR3 region has the DNA TGTGCCACCAGTGATTTGGCCGTCGATGAGCAGTTCTTC. Encoded protein: CATSDLAVDEQFF.